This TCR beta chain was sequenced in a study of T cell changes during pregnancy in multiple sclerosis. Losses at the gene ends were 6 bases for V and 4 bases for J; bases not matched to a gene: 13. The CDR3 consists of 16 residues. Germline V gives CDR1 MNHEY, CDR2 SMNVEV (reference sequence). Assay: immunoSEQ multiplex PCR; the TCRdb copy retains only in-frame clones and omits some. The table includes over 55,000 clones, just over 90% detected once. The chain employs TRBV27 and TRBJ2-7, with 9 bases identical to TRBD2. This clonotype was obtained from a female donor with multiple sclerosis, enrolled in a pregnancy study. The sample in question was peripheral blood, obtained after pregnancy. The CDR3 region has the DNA TGTGCCAGCAGCTCCGTGAGGTTAGCGGGAGTGTACGAGCAGTACTTC. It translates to CASSSVRLAGVYEQYF.